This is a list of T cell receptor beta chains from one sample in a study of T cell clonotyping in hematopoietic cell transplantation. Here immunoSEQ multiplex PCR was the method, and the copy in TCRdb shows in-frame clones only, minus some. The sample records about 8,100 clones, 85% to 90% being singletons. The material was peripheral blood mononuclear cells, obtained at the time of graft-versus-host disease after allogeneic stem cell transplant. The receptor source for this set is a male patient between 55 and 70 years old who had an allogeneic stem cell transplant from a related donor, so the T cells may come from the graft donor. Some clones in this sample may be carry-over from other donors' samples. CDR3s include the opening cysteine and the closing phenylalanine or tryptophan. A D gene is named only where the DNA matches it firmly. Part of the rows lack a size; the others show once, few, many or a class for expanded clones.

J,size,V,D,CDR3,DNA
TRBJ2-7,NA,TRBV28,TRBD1,CASRRQGTHEQYF,TGTGCCAGCAGGAGACAGGGGACTCACGAGCAGTACTTC
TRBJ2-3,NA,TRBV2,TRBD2,CASSEGIAGGTDTQYF,TGTGCCAGCAGCGAGGGGATAGCGGGGGGCACAGATACGCAGTATTTT
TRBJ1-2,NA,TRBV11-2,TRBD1,CASSLGGQGGYTF,TGTGCCAGCAGCTTAGGGGGACAGGGAGGCTACACCTTC
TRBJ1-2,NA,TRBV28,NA,CASSLFGVRDYGYTF,TGTGCCAGCAGTTTATTCGGGGTAAGGGACTATGGCTACACCTTC
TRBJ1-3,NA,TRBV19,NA,CASSAMSSGNTIYF,TGTGCCAGTAGTGCGATGAGCTCTGGAAACACCATATATTTT
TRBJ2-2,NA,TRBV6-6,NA,CASSYGGHTGELFF,TGTGCCAGCAGTTACGGGGGACACACCGGGGAGCTGTTTTTT
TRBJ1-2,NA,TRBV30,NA,CAWPGEDGYTF,TGTGCCTGGCCAGGGGAGGATGGCTACACCTTC
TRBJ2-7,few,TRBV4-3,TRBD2,CASSQGPMGTSGGNTYEQYF,TGCGCCAGCAGCCAAGGCCCCATGGGGACTAGCGGGGGGAACACCTACGAGCAGTACTTC
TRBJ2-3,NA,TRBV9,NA,CASSVGGLGGTDTQYF,TGTGCCAGCAGCGTAGGGGGGCTGGGGGGCACAGATACGCAGTATTTT
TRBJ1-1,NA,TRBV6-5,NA,CASSSPGASRKAFF,TGTGCCAGCAGTTCTCCGGGAGCGAGTCGGAAAGCTTTCTTT
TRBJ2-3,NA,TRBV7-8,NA,CASSLLSASDTQYF,TGTGCCAGCAGCTTATTGTCAGCCTCAGATACGCAGTATTTT
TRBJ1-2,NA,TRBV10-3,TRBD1,CAISEPGQGAEGYTF,TGTGCCATCAGTGAACCGGGACAGGGGGCGGAGGGCTACACCTTC
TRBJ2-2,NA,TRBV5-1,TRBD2,CASRGGSFTGELFF,TGCGCCAGCAGGGGCGGGAGCTTCACCGGGGAGCTGTTTTTT
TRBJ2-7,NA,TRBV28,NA,CASSPQGGTGSYEQYF,TGTGCCAGCAGTCCCCAGGGGGGGACAGGCTCCTACGAGCAGTACTTC
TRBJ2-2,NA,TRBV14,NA,CASSQLRGINTGELFF,TGTGCCAGCAGCCAATTGCGGGGAATCAACACCGGGGAGCTGTTTTTT
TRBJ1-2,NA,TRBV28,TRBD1,CASSYGQGRGYTF,TGTGCCAGCAGTTACGGACAGGGAAGAGGCTACACCTTC
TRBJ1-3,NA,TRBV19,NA,CASSSPGRPGNTIYF,TGTGCCAGTAGTTCTCCAGGGAGACCTGGAAACACCATATATTTT
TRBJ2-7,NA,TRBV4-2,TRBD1,CASSGDRSSYEQYF,TGTGCCAGCAGCGGGGACAGGAGCTCCTACGAGCAGTACTTC
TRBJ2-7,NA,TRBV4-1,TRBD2,CASSLHHLAESSYEQYF,TGCGCCAGCAGCCTTCACCATCTAGCGGAGAGCTCCTACGAGCAGTACTTC
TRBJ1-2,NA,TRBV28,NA,CASSPTRGGYGYTF,TGTGCCAGCAGCCCCACCCGGGGGGGCTATGGCTACACCTTC
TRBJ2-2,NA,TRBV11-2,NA,CASSLRRGELFF,TGTGCCAGCAGCTTGAGACGGGGGGAGCTGTTTTTT
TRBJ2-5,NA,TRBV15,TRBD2,CATSKSRLAGPRGETQYF,TGTGCCACCAGCAAAAGTCGACTAGCGGGGCCTCGGGGAGAGACCCAGTACTTC
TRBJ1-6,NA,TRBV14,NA,CASSWGFRGNSPLHF,TGTGCCAGCAGTTGGGGGTTTCGGGGTAATTCACCCCTCCACTTT
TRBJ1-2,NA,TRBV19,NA,CASSITDYGYTF,TGTGCCAGTAGTATCACGGACTATGGCTACACCTTC
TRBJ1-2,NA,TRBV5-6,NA,CASSLGRHEGYTF,TGTGCCAGCAGCTTGGGGCGCCATGAGGGCTACACCTTC
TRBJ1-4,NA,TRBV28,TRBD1,CASSSPPGQGSNEKLFF,TGTGCCAGCAGTTCACCTCCGGGACAGGGATCTAATGAAAAACTGTTTTTT
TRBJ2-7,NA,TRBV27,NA,CASSIGGYEQYF,TGTGCCAGCAGTATAGGGGGCTACGAGCAGTACTTC
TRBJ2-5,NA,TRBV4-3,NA,CASSQGASGLLQETQYF,TGCGCCAGCAGCCAAGGGGCCAGCGGACTACTCCAAGAGACCCAGTACTTC
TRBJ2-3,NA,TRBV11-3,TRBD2,CASSFILTSGVSDTQYF,TGTGCCAGCAGCTTCATCCTCACTAGCGGGGTTTCAGATACGCAGTATTTT
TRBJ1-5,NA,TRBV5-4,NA,CASSLDQETNQPQHF,TGTGCCAGCAGCTTGGACCAGGAAACGAATCAGCCCCAGCATTTT
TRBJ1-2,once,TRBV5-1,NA,CASSLDWEGDGYTF,TGCGCCAGCAGCTTGGACTGGGAGGGCGATGGCTACACCTTC
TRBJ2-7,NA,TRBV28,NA,CASSLFGTNEQYF,TGTGCCAGCAGTTTATTTGGGACAAACGAGCAGTACTTC
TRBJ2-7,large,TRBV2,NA,CASSEDRDYEQYF,TGTGCCAGCAGTGAAGACAGAGACTACGAGCAGTACTTC
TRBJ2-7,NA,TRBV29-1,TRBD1,CSVGTGGASYEQYF,TGCAGCGTGGGGACAGGGGGCGCTTCCTACGAGCAGTACTTC
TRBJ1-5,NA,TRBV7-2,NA,CASTLPMEPQHF,TGTGCCAGCACCCTTCCTATGGAGCCCCAGCATTTT
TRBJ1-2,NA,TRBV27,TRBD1,CASSLSTGTGEYGYTF,TGTGCCAGCAGTTTATCGACCGGGACAGGGGAATATGGCTACACCTTC
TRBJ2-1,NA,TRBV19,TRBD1,CASSLGQGAYNEQFF,TGTGCCAGTAGTCTGGGACAGGGGGCGTACAATGAGCAGTTCTTC
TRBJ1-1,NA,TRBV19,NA,CASGRQSLTEAFF,TGTGCCAGTGGACGGCAGTCCCTCACTGAAGCTTTCTTT
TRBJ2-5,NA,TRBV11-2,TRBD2,CASSPGLAGGETQYF,TGTGCCAGCAGCCCCGGACTAGCGGGGGGAGAGACCCAGTACTTC
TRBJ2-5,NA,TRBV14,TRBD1,CASSQGWQGAGETQYF,TGTGCCAGCAGCCAAGGATGGCAGGGGGCTGGAGAGACCCAGTACTTC
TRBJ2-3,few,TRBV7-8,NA,CASSSNAGFSTDTQYF,TGTGCCAGCAGCTCAAATGCGGGGTTTAGCACAGATACGCAGTATTTT
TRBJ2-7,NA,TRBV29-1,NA,CSVVSDYEQYF,TGCAGCGTTGTCAGTGACTACGAGCAGTACTTC